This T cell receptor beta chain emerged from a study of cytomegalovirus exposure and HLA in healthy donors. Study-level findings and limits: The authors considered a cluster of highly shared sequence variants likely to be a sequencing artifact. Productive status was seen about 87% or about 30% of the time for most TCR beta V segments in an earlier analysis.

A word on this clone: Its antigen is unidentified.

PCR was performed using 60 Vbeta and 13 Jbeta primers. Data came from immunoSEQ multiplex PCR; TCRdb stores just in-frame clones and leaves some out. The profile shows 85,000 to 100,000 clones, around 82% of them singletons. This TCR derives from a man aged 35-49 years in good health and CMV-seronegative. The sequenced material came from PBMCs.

The CDR3 sequence: CASSFDGTGRSPLHF. Written as DNA, the CDR3 is TGTGCCAGCAGCTTCGACGGGACAGGGAGATCACCCCTCCACTTT. The chain links TRBV11-2 to TRBJ1-6, with 9 bases aligning to TRBD1. The CDR3 is 15 amino acids. Germline V gene lookup returns CDR1 SGHAT and CDR2 FQNNGV. Unmatched junction bases numbered 7, after V lost 3 bases and J lost 10 bases.